This TCR beta chain was found in a study of beta chain features in type 1 diabetes. Across the study: Healthy donors and patients showed comparable age, gender and cell yields.

cDNA synthesis used the whole RNA isolate, giving expressed TCRB sequences. Repertoires were generated with immunoSEQ multiplex PCR, while TCRdb's copy carries only in-frame clones and drops some. The data contain under 300,000 clones, about 15% of them singletons. Concerning this clone: The antigen is unknown.

Study findings and constraints: A pattern of fewer insertions and more deletions at VDJ junctions was seen in type 1 diabetes patients. Moderate yet significant TCRB CDR3 shortening was seen in Type 1 diabetes patients in all four CD4+ subsets.

Sorting produced populations that all topped 98% purity. V shed 3 bases and J shed 5 bases, with 8 bases lying between them. The CDR3 sequence is 14 residues long. Germline V gives CDR1 ENHRY, CDR2 SYGVKD. The V call is TRBV10-3, the J call TRBJ1-6, with a weak D call TRBD1 (5 bases). Sample: naive CD4+ T cells from blood. This sequence originates from a man aged 30-40 years with type 1 diabetes. This chain's CDR3 is CAISEGADNSPLHF. The DNA of the CDR3 is TGTGCCATCAGTGAAGGGGCCGATAATTCACCCCTCCACTTT.